Each of the 9 T cell receptor beta chains below was sequenced from the same sample in a study of cytomegalovirus exposure and HLA in healthy donors. This PCR relied on a set of 60 Vbeta primers and 13 Jbeta primers. Here immunoSEQ multiplex PCR was the method, and the copy in TCRdb shows in-frame clones only, minus some. The sample records roughly 140,000 clones, over 70% being singletons. Sequenced material: PBMCs. All receptors come from a woman in her forties in good health and CMV-seropositive.

The chain couples TRBV4-2 to TRBJ1-2; 10 bases fit TRBD1. CDR3 length: 15 residues. Per the germline V gene, CDR1 is LGHNA and CDR2 is YNFKEQ. Trimming took 1 base from V and 5 from J; bases not matched to a gene: 4. The CDR3, as DNA: TGTGCCAGCAGCCAAGGGGAGGGACAGGGGTATGGCTACACCTTC. As protein: CASSQGEGQGYGYTF.

This clone was found once. This chain uses TRBV4-2 with TRBJ2-3, with D tentatively TRBD2 (5 bases). CDR1 is LGHNA, CDR2 YNFKEQ, per germline. V dropped 0 bases and J dropped 3 bases, with 16 bases sitting between them. The CDR3 covers 17 residues. The DNA of the CDR3 is TGTGCCAGCAGCCAAGAGAGGGCGGACCTTTGGACAGATACGCAGTATTTT. Protein product: CASSQERADLWTDTQYF.

The chain carries TRBV5-5 and TRBJ2-5; possibly TRBD1 for D (5 bases). Trimming cost V 4 bases and J 4 bases, with 14 bases left between them. The CDR3 totals 14 residues. Germline values: CDR1 SGHKS, CDR2 YYEKEE (reference sequence). The CDR3 DNA reads as TGTGCCAGCAGCCAAACAAGACAGACAGAGACCCAGTACTTC. It is translated as CASSQTRQTETQYF. The complete variable domain, with remaining parts taken from reference TRBV5-5 and TRBJ2-5, reads DAGVTQSPTHLIKTRGQQVTLRCSPISGHKSVSWYQQVLGQGPQFIFQYYEKEERGRGNFPDRFSARQFPNYSSELNVNALLLGDSALYLCASSQTRQTETQYFGPGTRLLVL.

For this clone: Within the sample, other DNA sequences also encode this same CDR3. This chain joins TRBV5-4 and TRBJ2-3, with 11 bases identical to TRBD2. CDR1 and CDR2 (germline): SGHNT, YYREEE (reference sequence). J lost 4 bases, V lost 3 bases, and 7 bases had no gene match. CDR3 length: 16 residues. CDR3: CASSSRLAGGPDTQYF. CDR3 in DNA: TGTGCCAGCAGCTCTCGGCTAGCGGGGGGACCAGATACGCAGTATTTT.

The V call is TRBV6-1, the J call TRBJ1-2, with TRBD1 identical over 8 bases. CDR1 is MNHNS and CDR2 is SASEGT in the germline V gene. The CDR3 extends over 14 amino acids. V was pared by 4 bases and J by 4 bases, with 5 bases of the junction left unmatched. DNA of the CDR3: TGTGCCAGCAGTGGTCAGGGGGCCGGCTATGGCTACACCTTC. Its protein product is CASSGQGAGYGYTF.

This chain connects TRBV10-3 to TRBJ1-5; D gene ambiguous. The CDR3 is 13 amino acids. Trimming stripped 7 bases from V and 6 bases from J, with 13 bases between. Germline CDR1 is ENHRY and CDR2 is SYGVKD. The CDR3 DNA reads TGTGCCATCACCTCCCAGGCGGGTCAGCCCCAGCATTTT. Its protein is CAITSQAGQPQHF.

Here the CDR3 reads CASSFGLAEETQYF. The CDR3 DNA is TGTGCCAGCAGCTTCGGACTAGCGGAAGAGACCCAGTACTTC. The V gene is TRBV7-9, the J gene TRBJ2-5; 10 bases match TRBD2. Germline loops: CDR1 SEHNR, CDR2 FQNEAQ (reference sequence). V was pared by 3 bases and J by 3 bases, with 1 base of the junction left unmatched. The CDR3 covers 14 residues.

This chain uses TRBV7-3 with TRBJ1-6; 9 nucleotides agree with TRBD1. Trimming at V came to 0 bases and at J to 9 bases, leaving 12 bases not matched to a gene. Germline V gene lookup returns CDR1 SGHTA and CDR2 FQGTGA. The CDR3 runs to 18 residues. CDR3 sequence: CASSLTCGRDRVGSPLHF. The DNA of the CDR3 is TGTGCCAGCAGCTTAACATGTGGGAGGGACAGGGTTGGTTCACCCCTCCACTTT.

Here the CDR3 DNA reads TGTGCCAGTACCCATCGACGGGACTCTGGGGCCAACGTCCTGACTTTC. It is translated as CASTHRRDSGANVLTF. The chain carries TRBV19 and TRBJ2-6; D perhaps matches TRBD2 (5 bases). Germline V gene data show CDR1 as LNHDA and CDR2 as SQIVND (reference sequence). CDR3 length: 16 amino acids. The V gene lost 7 bases and the J gene lost 0 bases, with 13 bases spanning the gap.